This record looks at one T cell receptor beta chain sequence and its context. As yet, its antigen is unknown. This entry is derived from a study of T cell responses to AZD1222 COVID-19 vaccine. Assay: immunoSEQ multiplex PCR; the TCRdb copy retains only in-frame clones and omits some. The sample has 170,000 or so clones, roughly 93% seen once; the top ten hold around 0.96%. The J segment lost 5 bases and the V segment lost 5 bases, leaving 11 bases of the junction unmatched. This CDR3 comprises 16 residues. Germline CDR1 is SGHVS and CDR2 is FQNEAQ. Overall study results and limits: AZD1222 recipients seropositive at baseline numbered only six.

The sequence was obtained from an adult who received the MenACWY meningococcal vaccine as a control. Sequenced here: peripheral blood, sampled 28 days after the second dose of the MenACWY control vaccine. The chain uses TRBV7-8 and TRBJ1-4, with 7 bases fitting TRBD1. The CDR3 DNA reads TGTGCCAGCAGCGCGGCGCAGGACAGGCTAAATGAAAAACTGTTTTTT. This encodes CASSAAQDRLNEKLFF.